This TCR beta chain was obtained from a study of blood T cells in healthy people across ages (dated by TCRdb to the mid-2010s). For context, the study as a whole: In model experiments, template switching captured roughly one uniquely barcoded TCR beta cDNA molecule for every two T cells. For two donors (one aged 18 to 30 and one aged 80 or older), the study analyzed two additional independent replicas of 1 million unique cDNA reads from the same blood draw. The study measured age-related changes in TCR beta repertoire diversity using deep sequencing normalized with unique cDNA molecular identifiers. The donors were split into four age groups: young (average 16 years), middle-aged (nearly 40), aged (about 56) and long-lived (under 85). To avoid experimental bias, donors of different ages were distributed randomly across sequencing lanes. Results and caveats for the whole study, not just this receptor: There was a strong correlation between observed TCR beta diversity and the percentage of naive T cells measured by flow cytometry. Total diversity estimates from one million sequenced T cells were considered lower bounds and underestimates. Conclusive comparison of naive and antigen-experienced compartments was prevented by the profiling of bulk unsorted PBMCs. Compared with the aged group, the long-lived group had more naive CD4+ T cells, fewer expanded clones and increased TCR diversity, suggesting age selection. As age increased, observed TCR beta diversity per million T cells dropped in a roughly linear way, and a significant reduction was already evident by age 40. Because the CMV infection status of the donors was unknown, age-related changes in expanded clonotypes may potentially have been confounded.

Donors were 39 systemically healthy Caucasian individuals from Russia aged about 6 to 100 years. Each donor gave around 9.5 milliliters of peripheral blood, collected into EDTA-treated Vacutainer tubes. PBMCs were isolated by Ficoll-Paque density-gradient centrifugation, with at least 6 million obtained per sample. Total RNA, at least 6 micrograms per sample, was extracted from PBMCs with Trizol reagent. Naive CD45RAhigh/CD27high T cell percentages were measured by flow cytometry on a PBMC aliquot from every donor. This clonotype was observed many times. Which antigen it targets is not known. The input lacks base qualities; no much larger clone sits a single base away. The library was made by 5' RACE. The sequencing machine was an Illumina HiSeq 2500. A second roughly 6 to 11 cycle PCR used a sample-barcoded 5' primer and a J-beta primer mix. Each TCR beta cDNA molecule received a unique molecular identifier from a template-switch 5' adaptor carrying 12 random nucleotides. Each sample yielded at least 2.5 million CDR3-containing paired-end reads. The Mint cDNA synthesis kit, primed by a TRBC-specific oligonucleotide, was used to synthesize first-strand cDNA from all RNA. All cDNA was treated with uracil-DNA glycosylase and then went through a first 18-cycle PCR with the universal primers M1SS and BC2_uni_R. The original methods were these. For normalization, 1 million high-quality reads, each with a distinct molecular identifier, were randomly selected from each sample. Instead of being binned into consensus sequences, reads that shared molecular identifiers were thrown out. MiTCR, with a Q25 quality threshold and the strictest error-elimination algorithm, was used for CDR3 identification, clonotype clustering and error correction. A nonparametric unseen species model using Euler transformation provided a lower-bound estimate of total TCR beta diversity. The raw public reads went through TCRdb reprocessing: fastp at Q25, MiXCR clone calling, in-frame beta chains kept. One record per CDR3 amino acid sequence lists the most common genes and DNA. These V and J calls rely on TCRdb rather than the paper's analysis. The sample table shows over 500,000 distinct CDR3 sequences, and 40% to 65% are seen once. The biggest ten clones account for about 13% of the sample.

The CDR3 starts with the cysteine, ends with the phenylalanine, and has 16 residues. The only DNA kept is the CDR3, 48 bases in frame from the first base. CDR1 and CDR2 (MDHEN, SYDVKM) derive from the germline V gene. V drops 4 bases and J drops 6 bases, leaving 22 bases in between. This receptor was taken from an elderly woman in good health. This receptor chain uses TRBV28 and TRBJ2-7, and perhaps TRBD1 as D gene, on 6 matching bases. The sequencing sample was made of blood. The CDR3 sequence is CASSSLGQTSRAEQYF. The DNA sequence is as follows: TGTGCCAGCAGTTCACTCGGACAGACCTCTAGGGCCGAGCAGTACTTC.